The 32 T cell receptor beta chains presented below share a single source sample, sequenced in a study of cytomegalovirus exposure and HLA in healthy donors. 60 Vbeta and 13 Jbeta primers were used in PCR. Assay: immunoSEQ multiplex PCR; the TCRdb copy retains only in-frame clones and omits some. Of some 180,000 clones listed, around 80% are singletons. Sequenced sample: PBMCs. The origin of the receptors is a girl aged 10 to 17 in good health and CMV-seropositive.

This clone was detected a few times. CDR3 region: CATNPTPGSSYEQYF. The CDR3 bases are TGTGCCACCAATCCTACCCCCGGGAGCTCCTACGAGCAGTACTTC. The V and J genes are TRBV10-3 and TRBJ2-7; D possibly corresponds to TRBD2 (6 bases). From germline, CDR1 is ENHRY and CDR2 SYGVKD. V gave up 10 bases and J gave up 0 bases, with 19 bases separating them. This CDR3 is built from 15 residues.

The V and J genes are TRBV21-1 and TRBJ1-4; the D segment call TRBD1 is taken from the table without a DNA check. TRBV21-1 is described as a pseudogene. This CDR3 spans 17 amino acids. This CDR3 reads CASRKRDRGLWNEKLFF. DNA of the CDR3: TGTGCCAGCAGAAAGAGGGACAGGGGGCTATGGAATGAAAAACTGTTTTTT.

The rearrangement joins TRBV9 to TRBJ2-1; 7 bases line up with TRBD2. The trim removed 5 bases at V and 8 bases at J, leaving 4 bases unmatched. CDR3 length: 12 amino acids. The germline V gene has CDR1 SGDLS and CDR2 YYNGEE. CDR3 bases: TGTGCCAGCAGTGGACTAGAACATGAGCAGTTCTTC. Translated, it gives CASSGLEHEQFF.

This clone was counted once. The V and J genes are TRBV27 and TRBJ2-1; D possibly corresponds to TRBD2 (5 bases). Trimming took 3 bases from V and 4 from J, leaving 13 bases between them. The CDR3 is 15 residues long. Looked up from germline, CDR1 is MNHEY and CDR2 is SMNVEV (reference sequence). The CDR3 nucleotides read TGTGCCAGCAGTTTGGGGAGCGAGTTTTACAATGAGCAGTTCTTC. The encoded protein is CASSLGSEFYNEQFF.

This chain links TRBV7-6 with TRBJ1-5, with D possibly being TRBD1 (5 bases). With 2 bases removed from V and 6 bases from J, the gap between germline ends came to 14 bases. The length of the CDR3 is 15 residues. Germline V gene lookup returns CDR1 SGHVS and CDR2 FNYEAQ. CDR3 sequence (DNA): TGTGCCAGCAGCTTATTGTCGGGGGTTTTTCAGCCCCAGCATTTT. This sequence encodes CASSLLSGVFQPQHF.

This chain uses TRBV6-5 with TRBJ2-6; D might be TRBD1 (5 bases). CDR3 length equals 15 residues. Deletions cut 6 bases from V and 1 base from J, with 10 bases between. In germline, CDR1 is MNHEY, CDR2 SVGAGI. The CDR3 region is CASRDDRSGANVLTF. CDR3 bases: TGTGCCAGCAGAGATGACAGATCTGGGGCCAACGTCCTGACTTTC.

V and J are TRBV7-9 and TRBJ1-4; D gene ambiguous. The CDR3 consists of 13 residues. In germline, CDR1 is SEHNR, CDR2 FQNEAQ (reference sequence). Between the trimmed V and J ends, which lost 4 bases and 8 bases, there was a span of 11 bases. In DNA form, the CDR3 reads TGTGCCAGCAGCTCGCTACTAAAGGAAAAACTGTTTTTT. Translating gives CASSSLLKEKLFF.

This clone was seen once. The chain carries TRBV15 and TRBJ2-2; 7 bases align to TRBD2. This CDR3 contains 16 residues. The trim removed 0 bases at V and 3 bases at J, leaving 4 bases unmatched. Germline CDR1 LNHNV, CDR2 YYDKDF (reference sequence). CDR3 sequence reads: CATSRDGGRHTGELFF. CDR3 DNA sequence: TGTGCCACCAGCAGAGATGGCGGGAGACACACCGGGGAGCTGTTTTTT.

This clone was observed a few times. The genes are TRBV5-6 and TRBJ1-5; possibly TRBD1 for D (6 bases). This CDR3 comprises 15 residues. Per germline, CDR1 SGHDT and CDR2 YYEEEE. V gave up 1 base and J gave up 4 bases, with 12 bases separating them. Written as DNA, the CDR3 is TGTGCCAGCAGCTTGAACAGGGCCTTTAATCAGCCCCAGCATTTT. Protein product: CASSLNRAFNQPQHF.

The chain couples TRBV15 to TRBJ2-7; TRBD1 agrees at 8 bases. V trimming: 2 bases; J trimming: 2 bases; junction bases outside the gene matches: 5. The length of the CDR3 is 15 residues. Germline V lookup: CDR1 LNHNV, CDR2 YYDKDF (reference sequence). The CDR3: CATSRRGQAAYEQYF. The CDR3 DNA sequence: TGTGCCACCAGCAGAAGGGGACAGGCCGCCTACGAGCAGTACTTC.

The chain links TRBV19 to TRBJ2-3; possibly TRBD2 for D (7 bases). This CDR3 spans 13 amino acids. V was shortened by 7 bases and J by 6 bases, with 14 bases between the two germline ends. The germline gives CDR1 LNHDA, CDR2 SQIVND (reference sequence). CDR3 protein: CASKGKGGDTQYF. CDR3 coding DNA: TGTGCCAGTAAGGGGAAGGGGGGGGATACGCAGTATTTT.

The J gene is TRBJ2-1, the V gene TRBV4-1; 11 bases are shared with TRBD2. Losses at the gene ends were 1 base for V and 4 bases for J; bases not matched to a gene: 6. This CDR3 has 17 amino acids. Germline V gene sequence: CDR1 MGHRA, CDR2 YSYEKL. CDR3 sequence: CASSQATGTSGYNEQFF. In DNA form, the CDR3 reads TGCGCCAGCAGCCAAGCTACCGGGACTAGCGGATACAATGAGCAGTTCTTC.

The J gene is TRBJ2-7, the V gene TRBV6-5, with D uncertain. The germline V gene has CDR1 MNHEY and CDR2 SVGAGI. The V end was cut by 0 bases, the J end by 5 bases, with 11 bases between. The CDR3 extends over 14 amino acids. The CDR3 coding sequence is TGTGCCAGCAGTTACTCGGAAGCGAGCGACGAGCAGTACTTC. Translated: CASSYSEASDEQYF.

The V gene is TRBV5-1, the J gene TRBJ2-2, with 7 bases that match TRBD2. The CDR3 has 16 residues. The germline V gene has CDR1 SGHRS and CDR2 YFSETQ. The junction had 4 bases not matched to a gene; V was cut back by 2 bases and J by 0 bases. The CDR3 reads CASSFASGSNTGELFF. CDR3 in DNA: TGCGCCAGCAGCTTTGCTAGCGGCTCGAACACCGGGGAGCTGTTTTTT.

The DNA for the CDR3 is TGTGCCAGCAGCTTAGTACGGGGCTATGGCTACACCTTC. This codes for CASSLVRGYGYTF. The V and J genes are TRBV7-8 and TRBJ1-2, with D uncertain. Germline V lookup: CDR1 SGHVS, CDR2 FQNEAQ. CDR3 length equals 13 residues. Trimming removed 1 base at V and 4 bases at J, with 7 bases between. Variable domain in full (rest from reference TRBV7-8 and TRBJ1-2): GAGVSQSPRYKVAKRGQDVALRCDPISGHVSLFWYQQALGQGPEFLTYFQNEAQLDKSGLPSDRFFAERPEGSVSTLKIQRTQQEDSAVYLCASSLVRGYGYTFGSGTRLTVV.

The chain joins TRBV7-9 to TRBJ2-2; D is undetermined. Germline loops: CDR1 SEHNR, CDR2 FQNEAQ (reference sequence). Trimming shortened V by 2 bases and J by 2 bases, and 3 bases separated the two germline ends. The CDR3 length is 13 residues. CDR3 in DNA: TGTGCCAGCAGCTTACCAAACACCGGGGAGCTGTTTTTT. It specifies CASSLPNTGELFF.

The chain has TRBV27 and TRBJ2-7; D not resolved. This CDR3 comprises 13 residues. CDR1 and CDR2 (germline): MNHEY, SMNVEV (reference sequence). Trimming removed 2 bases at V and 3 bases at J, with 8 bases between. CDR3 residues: CASSLRTGYEQYF. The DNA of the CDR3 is TGTGCCAGCAGTTTAAGAACGGGCTACGAGCAGTACTTC.

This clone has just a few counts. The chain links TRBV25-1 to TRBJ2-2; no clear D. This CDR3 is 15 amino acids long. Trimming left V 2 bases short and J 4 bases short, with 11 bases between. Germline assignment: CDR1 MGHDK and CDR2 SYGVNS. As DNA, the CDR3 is TGTGCCAGCAGTGAAATATCCCCTAGCACCGGGGAGCTGTTTTTT. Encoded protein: CASSEISPSTGELFF.

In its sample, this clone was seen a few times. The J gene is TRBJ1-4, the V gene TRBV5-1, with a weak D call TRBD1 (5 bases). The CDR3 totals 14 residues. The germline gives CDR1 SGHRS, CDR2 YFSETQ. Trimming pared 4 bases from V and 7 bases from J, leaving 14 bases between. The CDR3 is CASSPEGQGEKLFF. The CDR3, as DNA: TGCGCCAGCAGCCCGGAGGGTCAGGGTGAAAAACTGTTTTTT.

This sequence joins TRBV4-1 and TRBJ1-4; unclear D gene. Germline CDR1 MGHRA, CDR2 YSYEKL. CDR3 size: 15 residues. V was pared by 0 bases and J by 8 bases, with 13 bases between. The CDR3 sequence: CASSQDYARGEKLFF. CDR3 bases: TGCGCCAGCAGCCAAGATTATGCCCGAGGGGAAAAACTGTTTTTT.

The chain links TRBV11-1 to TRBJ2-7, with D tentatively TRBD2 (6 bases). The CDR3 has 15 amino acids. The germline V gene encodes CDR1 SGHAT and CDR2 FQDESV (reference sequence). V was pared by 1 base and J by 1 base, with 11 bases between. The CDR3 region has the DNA TGTGCCAGCAGCTTAGTAAGCGGAGGGTCCTACGAGCAGTACTTC. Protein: CASSLVSGGSYEQYF.

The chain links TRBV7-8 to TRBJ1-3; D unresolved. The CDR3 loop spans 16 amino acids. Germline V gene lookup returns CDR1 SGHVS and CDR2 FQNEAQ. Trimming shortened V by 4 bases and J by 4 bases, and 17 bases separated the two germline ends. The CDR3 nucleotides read TGTGCCAGCAGCTCACGACCCCTGGACTCAGGAAACACCATATATTTT. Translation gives CASSSRPLDSGNTIYF. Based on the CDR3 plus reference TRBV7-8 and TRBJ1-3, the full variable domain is GAGVSQSPRYKVAKRGQDVALRCDPISGHVSLFWYQQALGQGPEFLTYFQNEAQLDKSGLPSDRFFAERPEGSVSTLKIQRTQQEDSAVYLCASSSRPLDSGNTIYFGEGSWLTVV.

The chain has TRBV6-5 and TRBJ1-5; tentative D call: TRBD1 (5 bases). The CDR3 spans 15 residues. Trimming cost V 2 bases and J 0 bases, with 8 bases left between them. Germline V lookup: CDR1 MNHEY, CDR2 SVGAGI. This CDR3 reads CASSYTGYSNQPQHF. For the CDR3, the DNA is TGTGCCAGCAGTTACACAGGATATAGCAATCAGCCCCAGCATTTT.

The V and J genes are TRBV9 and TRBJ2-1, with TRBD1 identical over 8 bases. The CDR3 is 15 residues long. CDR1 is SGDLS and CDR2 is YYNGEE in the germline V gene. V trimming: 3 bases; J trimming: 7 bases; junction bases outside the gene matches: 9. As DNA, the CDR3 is TGTGCCAGCAGCGATTTTGGACAGGGATGGAATGAGCAGTTCTTC. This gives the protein CASSDFGQGWNEQFF. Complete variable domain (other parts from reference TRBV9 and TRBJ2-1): DSGVTQTPKHLITATGQRVTLRCSPRSGDLSVYWYQQSLDQGLQFLIQYYNGEERAKGNILERFSAQQFPDLHSELNLSSLELGDSALYFCASSDFGQGWNEQFFGPGTRLTVL.

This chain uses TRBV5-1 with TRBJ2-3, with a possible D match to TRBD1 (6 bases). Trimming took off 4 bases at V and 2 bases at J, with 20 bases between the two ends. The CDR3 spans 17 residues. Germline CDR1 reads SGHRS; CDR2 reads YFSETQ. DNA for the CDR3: TGCGCCAGCAGCACCCCCGGGACAAGGGGAGCCACAGATACGCAGTATTTT. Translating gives CASSTPGTRGATDTQYF.

The CDR3 region is CASSPPGGYEQYF. CDR3 coding DNA: TGTGCCAGCAGTCCCCCGGGAGGCTACGAGCAGTACTTC. The genes are TRBV27 and TRBJ2-7; 7 bases line up with TRBD2. The CDR3 totals 13 residues. The germline gives CDR1 MNHEY, CDR2 SMNVEV (reference sequence). V was clipped by 5 bases and J by 3 bases; unmatched bases: 4.

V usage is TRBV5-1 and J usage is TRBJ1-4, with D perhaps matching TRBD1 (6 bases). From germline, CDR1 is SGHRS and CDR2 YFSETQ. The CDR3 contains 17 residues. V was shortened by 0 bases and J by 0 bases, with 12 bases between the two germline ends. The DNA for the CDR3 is TGCGCCAGCAGCTTGGGGCCAGGGGAACCAACTAATGAAAAACTGTTTTTT. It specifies CASSLGPGEPTNEKLFF. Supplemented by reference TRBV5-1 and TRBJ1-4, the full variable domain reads KAGVTQTPRYLIKTRGQQVTLSCSPISGHRSVSWYQQTPGQGLQFLFEYFSETQRNKGNFPGRFSGRQFSNSRSEMNVSTLELGDSALYLCASSLGPGEPTNEKLFFGSGTQLSVL.

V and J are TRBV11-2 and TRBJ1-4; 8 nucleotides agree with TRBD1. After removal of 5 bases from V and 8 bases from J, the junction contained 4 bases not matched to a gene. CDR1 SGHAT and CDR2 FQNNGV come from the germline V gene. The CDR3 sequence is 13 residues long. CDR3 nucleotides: TGTGCCAGCAGCGGCCGGACAGGGGAAAAACTGTTTTTT. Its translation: CASSGRTGEKLFF.

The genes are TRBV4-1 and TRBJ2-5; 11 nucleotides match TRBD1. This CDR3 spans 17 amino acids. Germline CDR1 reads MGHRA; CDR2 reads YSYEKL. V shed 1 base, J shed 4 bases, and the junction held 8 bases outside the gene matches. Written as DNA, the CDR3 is TGCGCCAGCAGCCAAGGAAGGTTCGGGACAGGGGGAGAGACCCAGTACTTC. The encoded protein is CASSQGRFGTGGETQYF.

The CDR3 region is CAISPTGHTEAFF. In nucleotides, the CDR3 is TGTGCCATCAGTCCGACAGGCCACACTGAAGCTTTCTTT. The V gene is TRBV10-3, the J gene TRBJ1-1, with D perhaps matching TRBD1 (6 bases). Trimming took off 5 bases at V and 3 bases at J, with 10 bases between the two ends. Germline V gene lookup returns CDR1 ENHRY and CDR2 SYGVKD. CDR3 length equals 13 residues.

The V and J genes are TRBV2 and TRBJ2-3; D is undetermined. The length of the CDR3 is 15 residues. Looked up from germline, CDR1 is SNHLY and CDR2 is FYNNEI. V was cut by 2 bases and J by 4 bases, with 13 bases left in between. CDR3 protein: CASSEIETVADTQYF. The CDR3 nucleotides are TGTGCCAGCAGTGAAATAGAAACAGTGGCAGATACGCAGTATTTT. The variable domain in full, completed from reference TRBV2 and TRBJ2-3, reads EPEVTQTPSHQVTQMGQEVILRCVPISNHLYFYWYRQILGQKVEFLVSFYNNEISEKSEIFDDQFSVERPDGSNFTLKIRSTKLEDSAMYFCASSEIETVADTQYFGPGTRLTVL.

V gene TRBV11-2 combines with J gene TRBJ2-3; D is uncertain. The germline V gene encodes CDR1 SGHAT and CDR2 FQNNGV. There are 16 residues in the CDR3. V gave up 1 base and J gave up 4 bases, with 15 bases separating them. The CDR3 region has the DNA TGTGCCAGCAGCTTAGGTCGAGGAGCTAGAGCAGATACGCAGTATTTT. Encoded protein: CASSLGRGARADTQYF.